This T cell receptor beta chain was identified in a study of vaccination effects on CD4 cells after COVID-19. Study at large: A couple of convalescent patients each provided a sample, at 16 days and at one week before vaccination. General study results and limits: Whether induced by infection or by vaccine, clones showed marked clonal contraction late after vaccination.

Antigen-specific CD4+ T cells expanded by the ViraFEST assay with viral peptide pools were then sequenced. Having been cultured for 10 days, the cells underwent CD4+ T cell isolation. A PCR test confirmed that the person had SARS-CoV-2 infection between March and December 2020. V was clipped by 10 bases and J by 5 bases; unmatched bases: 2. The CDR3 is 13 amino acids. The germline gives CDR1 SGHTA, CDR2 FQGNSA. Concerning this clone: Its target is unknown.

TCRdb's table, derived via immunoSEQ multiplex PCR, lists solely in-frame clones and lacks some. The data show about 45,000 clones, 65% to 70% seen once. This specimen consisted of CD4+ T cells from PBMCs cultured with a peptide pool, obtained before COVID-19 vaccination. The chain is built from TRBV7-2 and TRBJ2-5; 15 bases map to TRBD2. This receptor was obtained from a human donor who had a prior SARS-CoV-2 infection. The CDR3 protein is CATGLAGGETQYF. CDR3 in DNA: TGTGCCACAGGACTAGCGGGGGGGGAGACCCAGTACTTC.